This TCR beta chain emerged from a study of T cells after yellow fever vaccination. The trim removed 2 bases at V and 4 bases at J, leaving 9 bases unmatched. This CDR3 region has 16 residues. Germline values: CDR1 DFQATT, CDR2 SNEGSKA (reference sequence). In its sample, this clonotype was seen a few times. Each CDR3 protein is one row after TCRdb ran MiXCR on the 5' RACE reads. The sample yields more than 300,000 distinct CDR3 sequences, around 7.3% seen once. This sample comprised PBMCs, obtained roughly 46 days after the first yellow fever vaccination. The clonotype originates from a man between 18 and 35 years old who received the YFV17D yellow fever vaccine. The chain recombines TRBV20-1 with TRBJ1-1; 11 bases are a match to TRBD1. In DNA, the CDR3 is TGCAGTGCTAGACGGACAGGGGGCGCGGATAGCACTGAAGCTTTCTTT. Translated, it gives CSARRTGGADSTEAFF.